This is a list of T cell receptor beta chains from one sample in a study of T cells in Graves' hyperthyroidism and ophthalmopathy. TCRdb re-analysed the multiplex PCR reads in MiXCR, keeping a single row per CDR3 protein. The repertoire includes a few hundred thousand distinct CDR3 sequences, 20% to 25% of them detected once, and around 65% sits in the top ten. The sequencing sample was made of blood. The receptors come from a man aged 30 to 45 with Graves' ophthalmopathy. Both conserved end residues are part of each CDR3. Each record gives: clone size, D gene, V gene, J gene, CDR3 protein, CDR3 DNA. D genes are given only for firm matches. Some rows have no size entry. The others give once, few or many, or a class for an expanded clone.

NA	TRBD1	TRBV19	TRBJ1-5	CASSIVPGQGNQPQHF	TGTGCCAGTAGTATAGTTCCGGGACAGGGGAATCAGCCCCAGCATTTT
many	NA	TRBV9	TRBJ2-1	CASSVFGSTTSEQFF	TGTGCCAGCAGCGTATTTGGCTCGACAACCTCTGAGCAGTTCTTC
NA	TRBD2	TRBV2	TRBJ2-3	CASGGLAGVPDTQYF	TGTGCCAGCGGAGGACTAGCGGGAGTTCCAGATACGCAGTATTTT
many	TRBD2	TRBV2	TRBJ2-2	CASSPGTSFGSGELFF	TGTGCCAGCAGTCCCGGGACTAGCTTTGGATCCGGGGAGCTGTTTTTT
NA	NA	TRBV20-1	TRBJ1-1	CSAISGDDTEAFF	TGCAGTGCTATTAGTGGGGATGACACTGAAGCTTTCTTT
NA	NA	TRBV12-5	TRBJ1-1	CASAPPVGRTMNTEAFF	TGTGCTAGTGCCCCCCCCGTCGGACGGACAATGAACACTGAAGCTTTCTTT
few	NA	TRBV18	TRBJ1-5	CASSPAGMGNQPQHF	TGTGCCAGCTCACCGGCGGGGATGGGAAATCAGCCCCAGCATTTT
few	TRBD1	TRBV30	TRBJ1-6	CACTGTGSSPLHF	TGTGCCTGTACCGGGACAGGGAGTTCACCCCTCCACTTT
NA	TRBD2	TRBV12-3/TRBV12-4	TRBJ2-1	CASSQEAGAYNEQFF	TGTGCCAGCAGCCAAGAAGCGGGAGCGTACAATGAGCAGTTCTTC
NA	NA	TRBV28	TRBJ2-7	CASSLIQGFHEQYF	TGTGCCAGCAGTTTAATTCAGGGGTTCCACGAGCAGTACTTC
few	NA	TRBV7-6	TRBJ2-1	CASSSTTKNEQFF	TGTGCCAGCAGCTCCACTACCAAAAATGAGCAGTTCTTC
many	TRBD2	TRBV20-1	TRBJ2-7	CSARELAGVSYEQYF	TGCAGTGCTAGAGAGCTAGCGGGAGTTTCCTACGAGCAGTACTTC
few	TRBD2	TRBV20-1	TRBJ2-7	CSARSLAGPSYEQYF	TGCAGTGCTAGATCACTAGCGGGGCCCTCCTACGAGCAGTACTTC
NA	TRBD1	TRBV12-3/TRBV12-4	TRBJ1-4	CASSWQGVDEKLFF	TGTGCCAGCAGTTGGCAGGGGGTCGATGAAAAACTGTTTTTT
few	NA	TRBV12-3/TRBV12-4	TRBJ1-3	CASTPRTDGAIYF	TGTGCCAGCACCCCACGGACGGATGGCGCCATATATTTT
NA	TRBD2	TRBV24-1	TRBJ2-1	CATSGPGTRRRLGGSYNEQFF	TGTGCCACCAGTGGCCCTGGGACTAGACGGAGATTGGGCGGGTCCTACAATGAGCAGTTCTTC